The clone carrying this T cell receptor (beta chain) has at least ten counts. The antigen is undetermined. Every patient underwent thyroid surgery untreated. These data come from a study of metastatic and nonmetastatic thyroid tumors. General study points: Significantly greater TCR beta diversity was reportedly found in malignant thyroid tumors than in benign nodules (in blood and tumor).

Authors' analysis steps: For papillary thyroid cancer, a distant-metastasis classifier was constructed from CDR3 differences observed across clinicopathological groups. TCRdb reassembled clones from the PCR reads with MiXCR. The V and J calls shown here were made by TCRdb, not taken from the authors' results. The sample holds fewer than 35,000 clones; 10% to 11% are singletons and the top ten take about 16%. CDR3 length equals 15 residues. Germline V gene lookup returns CDR1 LNHDA and CDR2 SQIVND (reference sequence). The ends lost 4 bases at V and 4 bases at J; junction bases unmatched: 7. J is TRBJ1-3 and V is TRBV19, with 7 bases that match TRBD1. The clonotype comes from a female donor with papillary thyroid cancer or a benign thyroid nodule (not recorded which). Some clones in this sample may be carry-over from other donors' samples. The sequencing sample was made of blood. Written as DNA, the CDR3 is TGTGCCAGTAGTACCGAGGGGGCGCGAGGAAACACCATATATTTT. Translating gives CASSTEGARGNTIYF.